These T cell receptor beta chains were read from a single sample in a study of OX40 agonist ivuxolimab in advanced cancers. Data came from immunoSEQ multiplex PCR; TCRdb stores just in-frame clones and leaves some out. The data contain tens of thousands of clones, about 87% of them singletons. The sample here was CD4+ or CD8+ T cells sorted from blood, taken in a trial of the OX40 agonist ivuxolimab. These receptors were obtained from an adult with an advanced solid tumor such as melanoma, head and neck, liver or kidney cancer. Both conserved end residues are trimmed from each CDR3. The D gene is left open where the match is weak.

TRBV6-1	13	TRBD1	TRBJ2-5	ASSEGDREWTTQY
TRBV28	13	TRBD1	TRBJ1-5	ASSSRTGSIQPQH
TRBV2	12	TRBD1	TRBJ2-7	ASNADRGNYEQY
TRBV5-1	14	-	TRBJ2-7	ASSASEQGISYEQY
TRBV5-8	15	TRBD2	TRBJ2-1	ASSLVGLAGNDNEQF
TRBV29-1	11	TRBD2	TRBJ2-1	SGSGGNGNEQF
TRBV4-1	12	TRBD2	TRBJ2-7	ASSQVTSGYEQY
TRBV11-3	13	TRBD1	TRBJ1-4	ASSGPGGTNEKLF
TRBV5-4	11	-	TRBJ2-7	ASSLRGTYEQY
TRBV19	10	-	TRBJ2-7	ASSIAGYEQY
TRBV7-8	12	-	TRBJ2-7	ASSFGSTPYEQY
TRBV5-1	13	-	TRBJ1-2	ASSLGGTTNYGYT
TRBV18	14	TRBD1	TRBJ1-1	ASSPHVVGQGFEAF
TRBV19	14	TRBD2	TRBJ2-7	ASSMGSGLGAYEQY
TRBV7-9	16	TRBD2	TRBJ2-3	ASSATGTSGRGTDTQY
TRBV18	12	-	TRBJ1-5	ASSPRGDNQPQH